One TCR beta chain is described in this entry. The record originates from a study of blood T cell repertoires in COVID-19. Study overall: Some COVID-19 samples were acute and others convalescent; all came from the United States, Italy and Spain. From T cells, B-cell-depleted T cells, or PBMCs came the material, which was cDNA or gDNA.

Method: immunoSEQ multiplex PCR; TCRdb's copy keeps in-frame clones and lacks some. The sample consists of approximately 230,000 clones, about 91% of them appearing once. J lost 0 bases, V lost 2 bases, and 4 bases had no gene match. CDR1 is SGHTA, CDR2 FQGTGA, per germline. The CDR3 is 16 residues long. This chain connects TRBV7-3 to TRBJ2-1; 7 nucleotides line up with TRBD2. This sequence was found in an elderly man with acute or convalescent COVID-19. Material: peripheral blood. The CDR3 loop is CASSLWRGSSYNEQFF. As DNA, the CDR3 is TGTGCCAGCAGCTTATGGCGGGGGAGCTCCTACAATGAGCAGTTCTTC. The complete variable domain, with remaining parts taken from reference TRBV7-3 and TRBJ2-1, reads GAGVSQTPSNKVTEKGKYVELRCDPISGHTALYWYRQSLGQGPEFLIYFQGTGAADDSGLPNDRFFAVRPEGSVSTLKIQRTERGDSAVYLCASSLWRGSSYNEQFFGPGTRLTVL.